This is a list of T cell receptor beta chains from one sample in a study of blood T cell repertoires in COVID-19. This table comes from immunoSEQ multiplex PCR, and its TCRdb copy is limited to in-frame clones, with some not included. The table shows 150,000 to 180,000 clones, with about 83% occurring only once. The sample consisted of peripheral blood. Receptors were obtained from a woman aged 55-70 years with COVID-19, enrolled during active disease. Both conserved end residues are part of each CDR3. Each record gives: J gene, V gene, clone size, D gene, CDR3 DNA, CDR3 protein. A D gene is named only where the DNA matches it firmly. Clone size appears in some rows only: once, few, many, or a class for an expanded clone.

J gene: TRBJ1-6
V gene: TRBV19
clone size: few
D gene: NA
CDR3 DNA: TGTGCCAGTAGTATTCGGGGGAGCCGTCATAATTCACCCCTCCACTTT
CDR3 protein: CASSIRGSRHNSPLHF

J gene: TRBJ1-6
V gene: TRBV3-1/TRBV3-2
clone size: NA
D gene: NA
CDR3 DNA: TGTGCCAGCAGCCAAGCTGTCAGGGTGAATTCACCCCTCCACTTT
CDR3 protein: CASSQAVRVNSPLHF

J gene: TRBJ1-5
V gene: TRBV19
clone size: once
D gene: TRBD1
CDR3 DNA: TGTGCCAGTAGGGGGACAGCCCAGCATTTT
CDR3 protein: CASRGTAQHF

J gene: TRBJ1-5
V gene: TRBV28
clone size: NA
D gene: NA
CDR3 DNA: TGTGCCAGCAGTTCTCCCCTCCAGCCCCAGCATTTT
CDR3 protein: CASSSPLQPQHF

J gene: TRBJ2-1
V gene: TRBV4-1
clone size: NA
D gene: NA
CDR3 DNA: TGCGCCAGCAGCTCCCGGGAGAAAACCTACAATGAGCAGTTCTTC
CDR3 protein: CASSSREKTYNEQFF

J gene: TRBJ2-7
V gene: TRBV7-3
clone size: NA
D gene: NA
CDR3 DNA: TGTGCCAGCGCTAGCGCCTTTTTAGAGCAGTACTTC
CDR3 protein: CASASAFLEQYF

J gene: TRBJ2-1
V gene: TRBV20-1
clone size: NA
D gene: TRBD2
CDR3 DNA: TGCAGTGCCCGACTAGCGGGAGGGGAGTTCTTC
CDR3 protein: CSARLAGGEFF

J gene: TRBJ2-1
V gene: TRBV27
clone size: NA
D gene: TRBD1
CDR3 DNA: TGTGCCAGCAGTATATCGGGACAGGGGGGCAATGAGCAGTTCTTC
CDR3 protein: CASSISGQGGNEQFF

J gene: TRBJ1-1
V gene: TRBV11-1
clone size: once
D gene: TRBD1
CDR3 DNA: TGTGCCAGCAGCCCCAGGACAGGGGGCACTGAAGCTTTCTTT
CDR3 protein: CASSPRTGGTEAFF

J gene: TRBJ1-1
V gene: TRBV6-1
clone size: few
D gene: NA
CDR3 DNA: TGTGCCAGCAGTGAAGTTTACAGGGTGAACACTGAAGCTTTCTTT
CDR3 protein: CASSEVYRVNTEAFF